Listed here are 19 T cell receptor beta chains from one sample, sequenced in a study of blood T cell repertoires in COVID-19. Generated by immunoSEQ multiplex PCR, the TCRdb table keeps only in-frame clones and is missing some. This sample has around 220,000 clones, with 80% found just once. The sequenced sample consisted of PBMCs or T cells enriched from blood (not recorded which). The receptor source for this set is a woman aged 40 to 50 with acute COVID-19.

This chain links TRBV20-1 with TRBJ1-2; 9 positions agree with TRBD1. Losses at the gene ends were 3 bases for V and 6 bases for J; bases not matched to a gene: 8. The CDR3 is 14 amino acids. The germline CDR1 and CDR2 sequences are DFQATT and SNEGSKA (reference sequence). The chain's CDR3 is CSASRGTGRHGYTF. The CDR3 DNA follows: TGCAGTGCTAGTCGCGGGACAGGGCGCCATGGCTACACCTTC.

This clone was found a few times. This chain connects TRBV6-5 to TRBJ1-5; TRBD1 is a possible D gene (6 bases). CDR1 and CDR2 (germline): MNHEY, SVGAGI. The CDR3 contains 15 residues. V lost 3 bases, J lost 3 bases, and 12 bases lay in between. CDR3: CASSYGGANNQPQHF. CDR3 DNA: TGTGCCAGCAGTTATGGGGGCGCGAACAATCAGCCCCAGCATTTT.

This clone was seen a handful of times. The chain has TRBV5-1 and TRBJ2-1, with 8 bases lining up with TRBD1. The CDR3 covers 15 residues. From germline, CDR1 is SGHRS and CDR2 YFSETQ. With 6 bases clipped from V and 8 bases from J, the junction kept 13 bases outside the gene matches. For the CDR3, the DNA is TGCGCCAGCACCCCCGGACAGGGAAAACAATATGAGCAGTTCTTC. It translates to CASTPGQGKQYEQFF.

This sequence joins TRBV28 and TRBJ1-5; 8 bases map to TRBD1. Germline CDR1 is MDHEN and CDR2 is SYDVKM. V lost 6 bases, J lost 6 bases, and 7 bases stayed unmatched. The CDR3 is 14 amino acids. The CDR3 nucleotides read TGTGCCAGCAGCCCCGACAGGGGCACTCAGCCCCAGCATTTT. This sequence encodes CASSPDRGTQPQHF.

V usage is TRBV15 and J usage is TRBJ1-2, with a weak D call TRBD1 (6 bases). Germline CDR1 reads LNHNV; CDR2 reads YYDKDF (reference sequence). CDR3 length equals 16 residues. The V end was cut by 0 bases, the J end by 4 bases, with 15 bases between. The chain's CDR3 is CATSRDRGRGSYGYTF. CDR3 DNA sequence: TGTGCCACCAGCAGAGATCGAGGCAGGGGAAGCTATGGCTACACCTTC. The variable domain in full, with the rest retrieved from reference TRBV15 and TRBJ1-2, is DAMVIQNPRYQVTQFGKPVTLSCSQTLNHNVMYWYQQKSSQAPKLLFHYYDKDFNNEADTPDNFQSRRPNTSFCFLDIRSPGLGDTAMYLCATSRDRGRGSYGYTFGSGTRLTVV.

The table lists this clone with a few counts. This chain uses TRBV29-1 with TRBJ1-1; 9 nucleotides agree with TRBD1. This CDR3 region has 16 residues. V dropped 6 bases and J dropped 1; count of bases not matched to a gene: 12. Germline-derived CDR1 and CDR2 are SQVTM and ANQGSEA. The CDR3 DNA follows: TGCAGCGTCAAGCCCGGGACAGGGTCGGCGAACACTGAAGCTTTCTTT. As protein: CSVKPGTGSANTEAFF.

The chain combines TRBV28 with TRBJ1-1; D is uncertain. Trimming removed 7 bases from V and 3 bases from J, with 15 bases in between. Germline V gives CDR1 MDHEN, CDR2 SYDVKM. CDR3 size: 14 residues. This CDR3 reads CASTFGLGDTEAFF. The CDR3 DNA sequence: TGTGCCAGCACCTTCGGGTTGGGAGACACTGAAGCTTTCTTT.

The genes are TRBV6-1 and TRBJ1-2; 8 nucleotides align to TRBD1. CDR1 MNHNS and CDR2 SASEGT come from the germline V gene. Losses at the gene ends were 3 bases for V and 8 bases for J; bases not matched to a gene: 8. The CDR3 runs 14 residues. This chain's CDR3 is CASSDRDRLGGYTF. As DNA, the CDR3 is TGTGCCAGCAGTGACCGGGACAGGTTGGGGGGCTACACCTTC.

The chain employs TRBV28 and TRBJ1-2; TRBD1 matches at 9 bases. Germline V gene data show CDR1 as MDHEN and CDR2 as SYDVKM. J lost 1 base, V lost 5 bases, and 8 bases had no gene match. The CDR3 covers 16 residues. CDR3 sequence reads: CASSLEGQGINYGYTF. The CDR3 DNA sequence: TGTGCCAGCAGTCTTGAAGGACAGGGGATTAACTATGGCTACACCTTC.

The V call is TRBV7-3, the J call TRBJ2-3; D possibly corresponds to TRBD2 (6 bases). The CDR3 is 18 residues long. Per germline, CDR1 SGHTA and CDR2 FQGTGA. With 2 bases removed from V and 0 bases from J, the gap between germline ends came to 18 bases. Written as DNA, the CDR3 is TGTGCCAGCAGCTTATCGGCAGGGCGGGATTCTAGCACAGATACGCAGTATTTT. Translating gives CASSLSAGRDSSTDTQYF.

This chain uses TRBV15 with TRBJ2-7, with 7 nucleotides matching TRBD1. CDR1 and CDR2 from the germline V gene are LNHNV and YYDKDF (reference sequence). V lost 5 bases, J lost 5 bases, and 6 bases stayed unmatched. There are 13 residues in the CDR3. In DNA form, the CDR3 reads TGTGCCACCAGCTCTACAGGGGCCCACGAGCAGTACTTC. Residues: CATSSTGAHEQYF. The full variable domain, with the rest looked up from reference TRBV15 and TRBJ2-7, is DAMVIQNPRYQVTQFGKPVTLSCSQTLNHNVMYWYQQKSSQAPKLLFHYYDKDFNNEADTPDNFQSRRPNTSFCFLDIRSPGLGDTAMYLCATSSTGAHEQYFGPGTRLTVT.

This chain connects TRBV2 to TRBJ2-2; no firm D call. V was trimmed by 6 bases and J by 4 bases, leaving 12 bases between them. The length of the CDR3 is 14 residues. Germline V gene sequence: CDR1 SNHLY, CDR2 FYNNEI. Here the CDR3 DNA reads TGTGCCAGCAGAGCCTCCAGGCGCACCGGGGAGCTGTTTTTT. It yields the protein CASRASRRTGELFF.

The chain couples TRBV6-1 to TRBJ1-2, with D perhaps TRBD1 (5 bases). The V gene lost 0 bases and the J gene lost 5 bases, with 13 bases spanning the gap. Germline CDR1 MNHNS, CDR2 SASEGT. The CDR3 is made up of 15 amino acids. The CDR3 sequence: CASSEAQGGLYGYTF. In DNA form, the CDR3 reads TGTGCCAGCAGTGAAGCCCAGGGAGGTCTGTATGGCTACACCTTC.

The chain combines TRBV7-3 with TRBJ1-2; TRBD1 is a possible D gene (6 bases). Germline V gives CDR1 SGHTA, CDR2 FQGTGA. V lost 5 bases to trimming and J lost 1 base, with 14 bases between them. The CDR3 runs to 15 residues. The CDR3 region is CASSPRGGGNYGYTF. CDR3 DNA sequence: TGTGCCAGCAGCCCACGGGGGGGCGGTAACTATGGCTACACCTTC.

In its sample, this clone was seen once. The chain combines TRBV27 with TRBJ1-5; TRBD1 matches 11 bases. The CDR3 has 18 residues. Germline V gene sequence: CDR1 MNHEY, CDR2 SMNVEV (reference sequence). The V segment lost 5 bases and the J segment 2 bases; nucleotides outside the gene matches: 11. In DNA form, the CDR3 reads TGTGCCAGCAGTCACTACGGGACAGGGGGTATTGGCAATCAGCCCCAGCATTTT. It codes for CASSHYGTGGIGNQPQHF.

CDR3 nucleotide sequence: TGTGCCAGCAGCCTCGGGACAGGTACATTATCTGGGGCCAACGTCCTGACTTTC. Amino acid sequence: CASSLGTGTLSGANVLTF. This rearrangement joins TRBV14 to TRBJ2-6; TRBD1 matches at 8 bases. The V segment lost 4 bases and the J segment 1 base; nucleotides outside the gene matches: 9. The length of the CDR3 is 18 residues. CDR1 and CDR2 (germline): SGHDN, FVKESK. Supplemented by reference TRBV14 and TRBJ2-6, the full variable domain reads EAGVTQFPSHSVIEKGQTVTLRCDPISGHDNLYWYRRVMGKEIKFLLHFVKESKQDESGMPNNRFLAERTGGTYSTLKVQPAELEDSGVYFCASSLGTGTLSGANVLTFGAGSRLTVL.

The V and J genes are TRBV7-8 and TRBJ2-7; 7 nucleotides align to TRBD2. The length of the CDR3 is 15 residues. Per germline, CDR1 SGHVS and CDR2 FQNEAQ. V trimming: 0 bases; J trimming: 2 bases; junction bases outside the gene matches: 4. Here the CDR3 reads CASSLAGGTTYEQYF. CDR3 DNA sequence: TGTGCCAGCAGCTTAGCTGGGGGGACTACCTACGAGCAGTACTTC.

The chain joins TRBV27 to TRBJ1-4; 9 bases fit TRBD1. Trimming removed 6 bases from V and 7 bases from J; junction bases left unmatched: 9. This CDR3 is built from 15 residues. The V gene's germline CDR1 is MNHEY and CDR2 SMNVEV (reference sequence). CDR3 sequence reads: CASSHQTGGFEKLFF. The CDR3 bases are TGTGCCAGCAGCCATCAGACAGGGGGTTTTGAAAAACTGTTTTTT.

The chain employs TRBV14 and TRBJ1-2, with D unclear. Germline V CDR1 and CDR2: SGHDN, FVKESK. Trimming took off 3 bases at V and 8 bases at J, with 13 bases between the two ends. The CDR3 runs 13 residues. The CDR3 DNA is TGTGCCAGCAGCCACGGTTCTGGGCAGGGCTACACCTTC. Amino acid sequence: CASSHGSGQGYTF.